The clone carrying this TCR beta chain was counted ten times or more. Its antigen is not identified. The data were taken from a study of response to subunit inactivated influenza vaccine. Overall study findings and caveats: Each seasonal influenza vaccination recruits few new T cells, the authors suggested.

The germline CDR1 and CDR2 sequences are ENHRY and SYGVKD. The CDR3 spans 14 residues. V was clipped by 3 bases and J by 1 base, with 7 bases between them. In TCRdb, the RT-PCR reads were re-called with MiXCR into one record per CDR3 protein. The table has about 310,000 distinct CDR3 sequences, roughly 20% seen once. The source of this sequence is a man between 50 and 70 years old who received an inactivated influenza vaccine. The source material was PBMCs from blood, sampled approximately 20 months after vaccination. The chain recombines TRBV10-3 with TRBJ1-5; D call uncertain. The CDR3 DNA is TGTGCCATCAGTGAACAGTACAGCAATCAGCCCCAGCATTTT. Protein: CAISEQYSNQPQHF.